The T cell receptor beta chain under discussion was sequenced for a study of OX40 agonist ivuxolimab in advanced cancers. Some background on the complete study: Ivuxolimab was an agonistic, fully human IgG2 monoclonal antibody directed against OX40 (CD134), a costimulatory receptor. Intravenous ivuxolimab was administered to patients every 2 weeks at six dose levels: 0.01, 0.1, 0.3, 1.5, 3 and 10 mg/kg. Of the roughly 50 dose-escalation patients, hepatocellular carcinoma was present in 19, melanoma in some 15, renal cell carcinoma in 9 and head and neck cancer in 9. In the dose-escalation cohort, 82.7% of patients were male, and the mean age was around 60 years, with a range of roughly 20 to 80. Prior anti-PD-1, anti-PD-L1 or anti-CTLA-4 therapy was permitted, and checkpoint inhibitors had been received by around 40% of dose-escalation patients. Three dose-escalation patients achieved partial responses, one with hepatocellular carcinoma and two with cutaneous melanoma. Peripheral TCRbeta sequencing aimed to test whether ivuxolimab altered TCR sequence diversity and caused clonal T-cell expansion. The paper covers the monotherapy dose-escalation part of the phase I ivuxolimab trial, which included N of about 50 patients. General study outcomes and caveats: Low levels of normalized T-cell clonal expansion were also seen in some nonresponding patients. After ivuxolimab, CD8+ T cells had more expanded clones than CD4+ T cells on average. In partial responders in the 0.1-3.0 mg/kg groups, normalized peripheral clonal expansion was found to be among the lowest, especially among CD8+ T cells. At doses of 0.1 to 3.0 mg/kg, clonal expansion of both CD4+ and CD8+ blood T cells was observed from baseline to week 6. Antigen specificity was not determined for the clonally expanded peripheral T cells.

As for this clone: Its antigen remains undetermined. No qualities accompany the bases; no much larger clone lies one base away.

Genomic DNA was extracted from sorted cells for sequencing of the TCRbeta CDR3 region. TCRbeta CDR3 regions were sequenced using the immunoSEQ Assay. TCRdb stores this immuneACCESS table with in-frame sequences only. Part of the clones is absent; in the studies checked, under half of the shortfall reflects unresolved V genes, and no reason is known for the rest. In this sample the table shows more than 45,000 clones, 65% to 90% of which occur a single time. The ten largest clones take up about 3.7% of the sample. Patients with a history of autoimmune disease or receiving systemic immunosuppression were excluded from the trial. Peripheral blood for TCR sequencing was drawn from every dose cohort at baseline, at cycle 4 day 1 and at cycle 7 day 1. The samples were taken from a phase I, first-in-human, multicenter, open-label dose-escalation trial of ivuxolimab. Adults with locally advanced or metastatic melanoma, renal cell, hepatocellular, or head and neck squamous cell carcinoma were enrolled in the trial. Before TCR sequencing, CD4+ and CD8+ T cells were separately sorted from peripheral blood.

There are 19 amino acids in the CDR3, from cysteine to phenylalanine inclusive. The only DNA kept is the CDR3, 57 bases in frame from the first base. V and J are trimmed by 0 bases and 8 bases, and the gene matches miss 16 bases of the junction. The germline V gene (reference sequence) specifies LNHNV as CDR1 and YYDKDF as CDR2. Here the sequenced sample was CD4+ or CD8+ T cells sorted from blood, taken in a trial of the OX40 agonist ivuxolimab. The TCR was taken from an adult with an advanced solid tumor such as melanoma, head and neck, liver or kidney cancer. The sequence joins TRBV15 to TRBJ1-4; 9 middle bases align to TRBD1. The bases read TGTGCCACCAGCAGAGATGGGGGGACAGGGCCCTTCGAGGGGGAAAAACTGTTTTTT. Its coded protein is CATSRDGGTGPFEGEKLFF.